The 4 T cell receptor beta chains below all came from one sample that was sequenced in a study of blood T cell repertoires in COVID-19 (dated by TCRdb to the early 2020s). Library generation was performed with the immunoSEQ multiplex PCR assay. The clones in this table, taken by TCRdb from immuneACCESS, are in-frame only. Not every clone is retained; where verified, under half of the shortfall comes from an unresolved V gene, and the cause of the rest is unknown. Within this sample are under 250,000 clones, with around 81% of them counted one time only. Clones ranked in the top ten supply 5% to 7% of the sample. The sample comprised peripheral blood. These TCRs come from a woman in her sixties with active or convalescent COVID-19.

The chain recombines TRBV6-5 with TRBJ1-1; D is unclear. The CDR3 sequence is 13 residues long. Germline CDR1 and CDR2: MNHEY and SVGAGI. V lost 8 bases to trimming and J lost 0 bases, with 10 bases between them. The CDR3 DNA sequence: TGTGCCAGCCAGACTGACGTGAACACTGAAGCTTTCTTT. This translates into CASQTDVNTEAFF.

The chain's CDR3 is CATSRDWLAGETQYF. DNA of the CDR3: TGTGCCACCAGCAGAGATTGGCTAGCGGGAGAGACCCAGTACTTC. The chain links TRBV15 to TRBJ2-5; TRBD2 matches at 8 bases. The junction had 4 bases not matched to a gene; V was cut back by 0 bases and J by 4 bases. Per the germline V gene, CDR1 is LNHNV and CDR2 is YYDKDF (reference sequence). CDR3 size: 15 residues.

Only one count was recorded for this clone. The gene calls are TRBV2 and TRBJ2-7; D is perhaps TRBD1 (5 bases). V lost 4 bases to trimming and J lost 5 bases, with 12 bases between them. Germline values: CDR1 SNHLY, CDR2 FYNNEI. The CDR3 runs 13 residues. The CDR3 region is CASSVRGPNEQYV. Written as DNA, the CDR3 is TGTGCCAGCAGTGTAAGGGGTCCCAACGAGCAGTACGTC.

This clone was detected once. The chain's CDR3 is CASSVAGRGSGELFF. CDR3 bases: TGTGCCAGCAGCGTAGCGGGAAGGGGGAGCGGGGAGCTGTTTTTT. V gene TRBV9 combines with J gene TRBJ2-2, with a possible D match to TRBD1 (6 bases). Germline CDR1 is SGDLS and CDR2 is YYNGEE. V was shortened by 0 bases and J by 7 bases, with 13 bases between the two germline ends. There are 15 residues in the CDR3.